This T cell receptor (beta chain) was recovered during a study of radiotherapy plus CTLA-4 blockade in lung cancer. V was trimmed by 4 bases and J by 4 bases, leaving 15 bases between them. The CDR3 sequence is 15 residues long. CDR1 MNHEY and CDR2 SVGAGI come from the germline V gene. This table comes from immunoSEQ multiplex PCR, and its TCRdb copy is limited to in-frame clones, with some not included. The sample contains tens of thousands of clones, less than 80% of which appear only once. V and J are TRBV6-5 and TRBJ2-3; D is unresolved. This TCR was sampled from a human donor with non-small cell lung cancer who had a complete response to radiotherapy plus ipilimumab. The sample here was peripheral blood, taken from a patient treated with radiotherapy plus ipilimumab. CDR3 sequence: CASSLSAPGADTQYF. CDR3 bases: TGTGCCAGCAGTTTATCAGCCCCTGGAGCAGATACGCAGTATTTT.